These 10 T cell receptor beta chains originate from one sample sequenced in a study of regulatory T cells in long-lasting Graves disease. Time point specified: newly diagnosed GD, antithyroid drugs for less than 3 months. The authors made the TCR library using RNA they extracted from PBMCs. Assembly of TCR beta libraries relied on iRepertoire HTBI primers together with Arm-PCR of CDR3 regions. Via MiXCR, TCRdb re-called the multiplex PCR reads, giving one row per CDR3 protein. The sample gives roughly 360,000 distinct CDR3 sequences, around 11% of which show up once; about 19% is in the top ten. The same sample was also used in a study of T cells in Graves' hyperthyroidism and ophthalmopathy.

Sequencing was performed on peripheral blood mononuclear cells (PBMCs), taken at new diagnosis, from a patient treated with antithyroid drugs. These receptors were taken from a woman aged 18-35 years with Graves disease.

This clonotype was detected only a few times. This chain uses TRBV4-2 with TRBJ2-2; TRBD1 agrees at 9 bases. This CDR3 has 15 residues. From germline, CDR1 is LGHNA and CDR2 YNFKEQ. V shed 4 bases, J shed 5 bases, and the junction held 5 bases outside the gene matches. The CDR3 region is CASSPNRGRTGELFF. DNA of the CDR3: TGTGCCAGCAGCCCCAACAGGGGGCGTACCGGGGAGCTGTTTTTT.

This clonotype appeared many times. This chain joins TRBV2 and TRBJ1-6; the match to TRBD1 covers 7 bases. The CDR3 totals 14 residues. The V and J ends lost 6 bases and 9 bases, in that order; junction bases with no gene match: 8. The germline V gene encodes CDR1 SNHLY and CDR2 FYNNEI. In DNA form, the CDR3 reads TGTGCCAGCAGCCAGACAGGGCTCGGTTCACCCCTCCACTTT. This codes for CASSQTGLGSPLHF.

This clonotype was counted at least ten times. The J gene is TRBJ2-7, the V gene TRBV11-2, with unresolved D. Germline V gene lookup returns CDR1 SGHAT and CDR2 FQNNGV. The CDR3 sequence is 14 residues long. V lost 5 bases, J lost 0 bases, and 11 bases lay in between. The CDR3 sequence is CASSRVQSSYEQYF. CDR3 DNA: TGTGCCAGCAGCCGGGTTCAAAGCTCCTACGAGCAGTACTTC.

This clonotype showed up many times. The chain uses TRBV7-6 and TRBJ1-2; no clear D gene. Trimming took 6 bases from V and 2 from J, leaving 10 bases between them. Germline V gene data show CDR1 as SGHVS and CDR2 as FNYEAQ. The CDR3 totals 13 residues. The CDR3 nucleotides are TGTGCCAGCAGTAAACACGAAAACTATGGCTACACCTTC. Encoded protein: CASSKHENYGYTF.

The V call is TRBV20-1, the J call TRBJ1-1; 8 positions match TRBD1. V gave up 3 bases and J gave up 0 bases; unmatched junction bases: 6. The CDR3 totals 15 residues. CDR1 is DFQATT and CDR2 is SNEGSKA in the germline V gene (reference sequence). CDR3 coding DNA: TGCAGTGCTAGCAGTGGGACAGGTCTGAACACTGAAGCTTTCTTT. Protein: CSASSGTGLNTEAFF.

Regarding this clonotype: A much larger clone lies a single base off, so this may be a read error. V is TRBV6-1 and J is TRBJ2-5; 14 nucleotides align to TRBD2. Trimming removed 8 bases from V and 11 bases from J; junction bases left unmatched: 13. The CDR3 is 15 amino acids. Germline assignment: CDR1 MNHNS and CDR2 SASEGT. For the CDR3, the DNA is TGTGCCAGCGCCCGACTAGCGGGAGGGCTTAATGAGCAGTACTTC. Translation gives CASARLAGGLNEQYF.

This chain joins TRBV15 and TRBJ1-4, with D perhaps TRBD1 (5 bases). V lost 3 bases and J 4 bases, leaving 15 bases between the germline ends. The CDR3 consists of 16 residues. Germline CDR1 reads LNHNV; CDR2 reads YYDKDF (reference sequence). The CDR3 coding sequence is TGTGCCACCAGCAGCCAACCGGGACCCGTTAATGAAAAACTGTTTTTT. This gives the protein CATSSQPGPVNEKLFF.

This clonotype was detected many times. The chain links TRBV12-5 to TRBJ2-3, with a tentative D call TRBD2 (5 bases). The CDR3 contains 17 residues. Per the germline V gene, CDR1 is LGHNT and CDR2 is FRNRAP. V shed 5 bases and J shed 6 bases, with 24 bases lying between them. CDR3 amino acids: CASGPPELDSPGDTQYF. DNA for the CDR3: TGTGCTAGTGGTCCGCCAGAATTGGACTCTCCGGGGGATACGCAGTATTTT.

Details on this clonotype: This could be a read error, since a much larger clone is one nucleotide away. The chain couples TRBV6-5 to TRBJ2-1; tentatively, D is TRBD1 or TRBD2 (7 bases each). V was clipped by 3 bases and J by 0 bases, with 24 bases between them. This CDR3 spans 20 amino acids. Germline V gene lookup returns CDR1 MNHEY and CDR2 SVGAGI. The CDR3 nucleotides read TGTGCCAGCAGTTATCAGGGGGAGCGGGACCCTAGGAGCTCCTACAATGAGCAGTTCTTC. Translated, it gives CASSYQGERDPRSSYNEQFF.

The rearrangement joins TRBV5-1 to TRBJ2-7; 9 bases are shared with TRBD1. The V and J ends lost 3 bases and 6 bases, in that order; junction bases with no gene match: 1. CDR3 length equals 12 residues. CDR1 SGHRS and CDR2 YFSETQ come from the germline V gene. As DNA, the CDR3 is TGCGCCAGCAGCTGGACAGGGGTCGAGCAGTACTTC. It codes for CASSWTGVEQYF.